This is a list of T cell receptor beta chains from one sample in a study of STAT5B mutations in CD4+ large granular lymphocyte leukemia. Some clones are missing from TCRdb's copy, which holds only in-frame ones; the method was immunoSEQ multiplex PCR. Of 30,000 to 40,000 clones listed, just over 75% are singletons. Sequenced sample: CD4+ T cells from blood buffy coats. These TCRs come from a human donor in good health. CDR3s include the opening cysteine and the closing phenylalanine or tryptophan. D genes are given only for firm matches. Size tells how often a clone was seen (once, few, many) or the class of an expanded clone, and some rows leave it out.

TRBV5-1	NA	few	TRBJ2-1	TGCGCCAGCAGCTTGGCGCGGGACCATCCAGGTGAGCAGTTCTTC	CASSLARDHPGEQFF
TRBV13	TRBD2	medium-sized	TRBJ2-1	TGTGCCAGCAGCTCTGGCGGCGGGGGGGGGTACAATGAGCAGTTCTTC	CASSSGGGGGYNEQFF
TRBV13	TRBD1	NA	TRBJ1-1	TGTGCCAGCAGCTTGGCAGGGGGGACCCAAGCTTTCTTT	CASSLAGGTQAFF
TRBV7-2	NA	NA	TRBJ1-5	TGTGCCAGCAGCCCGGGGGGGGGTAGCAATCAGCCCCAGCATTTT	CASSPGGGSNQPQHF
TRBV19	TRBD2	NA	TRBJ2-2	TGTGCCACCCCGGGACTAGCGAACACCGGGGAGCTGTTTTTT	CATPGLANTGELFF
TRBV4-1	NA	NA	TRBJ1-2	TGCGCCAGCAGCCTAATGTCGACGGCGGGGAACAACTATGGCTACACCTTC	CASSLMSTAGNNYGYTF
TRBV9	NA	medium-sized	TRBJ1-3	TGTGCCAGCAGCGTAGGTGGCGTCTCTGGAAACACCATATATTTT	CASSVGGVSGNTIYF
TRBV5-6	TRBD2	NA	TRBJ2-2	TGTGCCAGCAGCTTGGATGACGGGGGGGGCACCGGGGAGCTGTTTTTT	CASSLDDGGGTGELFF
TRBV11-2	TRBD2	NA	TRBJ2-1	TGTGCCAGCAGCTTCACCATAGCGGGAGTTGAGCAGTTCTTC	CASSFTIAGVEQFF
TRBV19	TRBD2	NA	TRBJ2-1	TGTGCCAGTAGTATAGGTGGACTAGCGGGACAAAATGAGCAGTTCTTC	CASSIGGLAGQNEQFF